This T cell receptor (beta chain) was sequenced during a study of blood T cell repertoires in COVID-19. Study overall: COVID-19 samples collected from the United States, Italy and Spain covered acute and convalescent phases. T cells, B-cell-depleted T cells, or PBMCs supplied cDNA or gDNA.

Methods used by the authors: For nucleated cells, counts were estimated from reference gene primer amplification. TCRdb's table, derived via immunoSEQ multiplex PCR, lists solely in-frame clones and lacks some. The V and J calls and clone size were taken over from that table, and D and trimming were inferred from the DNA. The data hold just over 150,000 clones, with around 85% observed a single time. CDR3 size: 15 residues. The V gene end was trimmed by 6 bases and the J gene end by 2 bases; junction bases not matched to a gene: 8. CDR1 MNHEY and CDR2 SMNVEV come from the germline V gene (reference sequence).

This TCR came from a human donor with acute or convalescent COVID-19. The donor label of this sample is uncertain. Sample: peripheral blood. V and J are TRBV27 and TRBJ2-5; TRBD1 aligns across 8 bases. The CDR3 sequence: CASSIDRGPQETQYF. CDR3 nucleotides: TGTGCCAGCAGCATTGACAGGGGCCCGCAAGAGACCCAGTACTTC.